What follows are 22 T cell receptor beta chains derived from one specimen sequenced in a study of blood T cell repertoires in COVID-19. The method was immunoSEQ multiplex PCR; TCRdb's version includes in-frame clones alone and lacks a portion of them. The sample records roughly 250,000 clones, 88% being singletons. The sequenced sample was peripheral blood. The source of these receptors is a woman aged 35 to 49 who had recovered from COVID-19.

The V call is TRBV19, the J call TRBJ1-5, with 11 bases fitting TRBD1. CDR3 length: 16 amino acids. Per the germline V gene, CDR1 is LNHDA and CDR2 is SQIVND (reference sequence). J lost 7 bases, V lost 6 bases, and 11 bases had no gene match. The CDR3 region is CASSKVPGQGVQPQHF. Here the CDR3 DNA reads TGTGCCAGTAGCAAGGTCCCGGGACAGGGGGTACAGCCCCAGCATTTT.

This chain joins TRBV3-1 (or the pseudogene TRBV3-2) and TRBJ1-5; no clear D gene. This CDR3 has 13 residues. V lost 1 base and J 6 bases, leaving 7 bases between the germline ends. In germline, CDR1 is LGHDT, CDR2 YNNKEL (reference sequence). CDR3 nucleotide sequence: TGTGCCAGCAGCCAAGGCGGGGTTCAGCCCCAGCATTTT. This encodes CASSQGGVQPQHF.

This rearrangement joins TRBV24-1 to TRBJ2-1, with 14 bases that match TRBD2. There are 16 residues in the CDR3. With V trimmed by 4 bases and J by 6 bases, 4 bases remained unmatched. Germline CDR1 is KGHDR and CDR2 is SFDVKD. Here the CDR3 DNA reads TGTGCCACCAGTGACCCGGGACTAGCGGGAGTCAATGAGCAGTTCTTC. It yields the protein CATSDPGLAGVNEQFF.

The V and J genes are TRBV11-2 and TRBJ2-7, with 7 bases lining up with TRBD1. Germline V gene data show CDR1 as SGHAT and CDR2 as FQNNGV. V trimming: 5 bases; J trimming: 2 bases; junction bases outside the gene matches: 3. The CDR3 consists of 13 residues. The CDR3, as DNA: TGTGCCAGCAGCCCCCAGGGGGCCTACGAGCAGTACTTC. Translation: CASSPQGAYEQYF.

The chain has TRBV7-2 and TRBJ2-7; D call uncertain. With 5 bases removed from V and 7 bases from J, the gap between germline ends came to 12 bases. CDR1 is SGHTA, CDR2 FQGNSA, per germline. The CDR3 loop spans 12 amino acids. CDR3 sequence: CASSQAKVEQYF. CDR3 nucleotides: TGTGCCAGCAGCCAGGCCAAGGTAGAGCAGTACTTC. Looking up the rest from reference TRBV7-2 and TRBJ2-7 gives the full variable domain: GAGVSQSPSNKVTEKGKDVELRCDPISGHTALYWYRQSLGQGLEFLIYFQGNSAPDKSGLPSDRFSAERTGGSVSTLTIQRTQQEDSAVYLCASSQAKVEQYFGPGTRLTVT.

The gene calls are TRBV5-1 and TRBJ2-1; TRBD2 agrees at 13 bases. CDR1 and CDR2 from the germline V gene are SGHRS and YFSETQ. V lost 0 bases to trimming and J lost 7 bases; unmatched junction nucleotides: 4. CDR3 length: 16 residues. For the CDR3, the DNA is TGCGCCAGCAGCTTGGATACTAGCGGGAGGGGAAATGAGCAGTTCTTC. Residues: CASSLDTSGRGNEQFF.

This clone was observed a single time. The rearrangement joins TRBV30 to TRBJ1-5; D might be TRBD1 (5 bases). CDR1 is GTSNPN and CDR2 is SVGIG in the germline V gene (reference sequence). Deletions cut 0 bases from V and 3 bases from J, with 9 bases between. The length of the CDR3 is 14 residues. This CDR3 reads CAWSVGDYNQPQHF. CDR3 coding DNA: TGTGCCTGGAGTGTAGGGGACTACAATCAGCCCCAGCATTTT.

This clone was counted a few times. The chain has TRBV11-2 and TRBJ1-5; D uncertain. The CDR3 covers 15 residues. V lost 2 bases to trimming and J lost 1 base, with 9 bases between them. Germline values: CDR1 SGHAT, CDR2 FQNNGV. CDR3 sequence: CASSLTYTSNQPQHF. The CDR3 DNA sequence: TGTGCCAGCAGCTTAACCTATACCAGCAATCAGCCCCAGCATTTT.

DNA of the CDR3: TGTGCCAGCAGTTTTGCCAGCTCCTACGAGCAGTACTTC. It translates to CASSFASSYEQYF. The genes are TRBV28 and TRBJ2-7; D remains unclear. V lost 3 bases to trimming and J lost 0 bases, with 6 bases between them. The CDR3 has 13 amino acids. CDR1 is MDHEN, CDR2 SYDVKM, per germline.

The CDR3 DNA reads as TGTGCCAGCAGTGAGGCGGGGAGGACCTACAATGAGCAGTTCTTC. Its translation is CASSEAGRTYNEQFF. The chain recombines TRBV25-1 with TRBJ2-1; D perhaps matches TRBD2 (6 bases). Trimming removed 3 bases at V and 2 bases at J, with 11 bases between. Germline V CDR1 and CDR2: MGHDK, SYGVNS. CDR3 length: 15 amino acids.

V usage is TRBV5-5 and J usage is TRBJ2-1, with 7 positions matching TRBD1. The CDR3 spans 16 residues. Germline CDR1 SGHKS, CDR2 YYEKEE (reference sequence). With V trimmed by 4 bases and J by 5 bases, 12 bases remained unmatched. In DNA form, the CDR3 reads TGTGCCAGCAGCCCGTACCGACAGGGTATGGACAATGAGCAGTTCTTC. This encodes CASSPYRQGMDNEQFF.

The J gene is TRBJ1-6, the V gene TRBV13; D unclear. This CDR3 comprises 16 residues. The V end was cut by 5 bases, the J end by 5 bases, with 16 bases between. Germline V gene data show CDR1 as PRHDT and CDR2 as FYEKMQ (reference sequence). CDR3 loop: CASSVAREFHNSPLHF. Here the CDR3 DNA reads TGTGCCAGCAGCGTTGCCCGGGAATTCCATAATTCACCCCTCCACTTT.

This chain uses TRBV27 with TRBJ2-6, with a weak D call TRBD2 (6 bases). V lost 6 bases, J lost 0 bases, and 12 bases lay in between. CDR1 is MNHEY and CDR2 is SMNVEV in the germline V gene (reference sequence). The CDR3 is 16 residues long. This CDR3 reads CASRYGGSSGANVLTF. The CDR3 nucleotides read TGTGCCAGCAGGTATGGGGGGAGCTCTGGGGCCAACGTCCTGACTTTC.

J is TRBJ2-7 and V is TRBV6-6; tentatively, D is TRBD1 (6 bases). The CDR3 length is 14 residues. The germline CDR1 and CDR2 sequences are MNHNY and SVGAGI (reference sequence). The germline V and J ends were trimmed by 10 bases and 0 bases, with 16 bases remaining between them. The CDR3, as DNA: TGTGCCACCGCGATAGGGGGATCCTCCTACGAGCAGTACTTC. Its protein is CATAIGGSSYEQYF.

The chain has TRBV28 and TRBJ2-5; no definite D call. The CDR3 is 13 amino acids. Looked up from germline, CDR1 is MDHEN and CDR2 is SYDVKM. The V end lost 2 bases, the J end lost 5 bases, and 9 bases lay between the germline ends. The CDR3 nucleotides read TGTGCCAGCAGTTTACTTTCAGCGGAGACCCAGTACTTC. As protein: CASSLLSAETQYF.

This sequence joins TRBV19 and TRBJ2-2; 7 bases map to TRBD1. V trimming: 3 bases; J trimming: 0 bases; junction bases outside the gene matches: 7. CDR3 length equals 17 residues. Germline V lookup: CDR1 LNHDA, CDR2 SQIVND (reference sequence). The CDR3 region has the DNA TGTGCCAGTAGTATTAACCTCGGGACAGCGAACACCGGGGAGCTGTTTTTT. It specifies CASSINLGTANTGELFF.

The rearrangement uses TRBV19 and TRBJ1-1, with TRBD1 matching 9 bases. Trimming removed 5 bases from V and 4 bases from J; junction bases left unmatched: 5. This CDR3 is 14 amino acids long. Germline lookup yields CDR1 LNHDA and CDR2 SQIVND (reference sequence). CDR3 nucleotide sequence: TGTGCCAGTAGTTCAGGGACAGGGCTCACTGAAGCTTTCTTT. This translates into CASSSGTGLTEAFF.

A remark on this clone: At one boundary the junction diverges from the germline segment, which might be a read error. The chain recombines TRBV7-7 with TRBJ2-3, with a tentative D call TRBD2 (7 bases). Per the germline V gene, CDR1 is SSHAT and CDR2 is FNYEAQ (reference sequence). The CDR3 extends over 16 amino acids. CDR3 loop: CASSRLGGGRADTQYF. DNA of the CDR3: TGTGCTAGCAGCCGTCTTGGGGGCGGGAGAGCAGATACGCAGTATTTT.

As DNA, the CDR3 is TGTGCCAGCAGCTTAGGGGAGCGGGGGTACAATGAGCAGTTCTTC. Its protein is CASSLGERGYNEQFF. The rearrangement joins TRBV7-2 to TRBJ2-1; TRBD2 matches 8 bases. The germline V gene has CDR1 SGHTA and CDR2 FQGNSA. The CDR3 has 15 residues. J lost 4 bases, V lost 1 base, and 3 bases had no gene match.

The chain joins TRBV29-1 to TRBJ2-7, with 8 positions matching TRBD2. From germline, CDR1 is SQVTM and CDR2 ANQGSEA. V lost 7 bases to trimming and J lost 3 bases; unmatched junction nucleotides: 14. The CDR3 extends over 15 amino acids. Here the CDR3 reads CSGGVAGGLYYEQYF. CDR3 bases: TGCAGCGGGGGGGTGGCGGGAGGACTCTACTACGAGCAGTACTTC.

Written as DNA, the CDR3 is TGTGCCAGCAGCTTAAGAGCGGGAGGGCTCAATGAGCAGTTCTTC. It is translated as CASSLRAGGLNEQFF. V usage is TRBV7-2 and J usage is TRBJ2-1; 10 bases map to TRBD2. CDR1 and CDR2 (germline): SGHTA, FQGNSA. This CDR3 contains 15 residues. The V gene end was trimmed by 2 bases and the J gene end by 6 bases; junction bases not matched to a gene: 4.

The chain carries TRBV28 and TRBJ2-3; D might be TRBD2 (6 bases). The CDR3 consists of 21 residues. Germline lookup yields CDR1 MDHEN and CDR2 SYDVKM. Trimming cost V 1 base and J 1 base, with 27 bases left between them. The CDR3 DNA follows: TGTGCCAGCAGTTTATTGGAATCGAGGCGGGGCCTTCGTCCGGGCACAGATACGCAGTATTTT. Protein: CASSLLESRRGLRPGTDTQYF. The complete variable domain, with remaining parts taken from reference TRBV28 and TRBJ2-3, reads DVKVTQSSRYLVKRTGEKVFLECVQDMDHENMFWYRQDPGLGLRLIYFSYDVKMKEKGDIPEGYSVSREKKERFSLILESASTNQTSMYLCASSLLESRRGLRPGTDTQYFGPGTRLTVL.